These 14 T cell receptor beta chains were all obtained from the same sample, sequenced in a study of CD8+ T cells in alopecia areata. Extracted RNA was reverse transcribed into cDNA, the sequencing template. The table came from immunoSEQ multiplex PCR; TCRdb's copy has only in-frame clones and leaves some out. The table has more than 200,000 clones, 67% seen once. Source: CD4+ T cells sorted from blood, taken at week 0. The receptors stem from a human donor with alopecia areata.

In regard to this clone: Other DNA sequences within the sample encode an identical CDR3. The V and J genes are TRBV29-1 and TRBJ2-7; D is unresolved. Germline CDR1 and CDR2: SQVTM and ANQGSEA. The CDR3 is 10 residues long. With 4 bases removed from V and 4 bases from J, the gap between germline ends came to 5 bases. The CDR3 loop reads CSVGTYEQYF. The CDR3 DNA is TGCAGCGTTGGAACGTACGAGCAGTACTTC.

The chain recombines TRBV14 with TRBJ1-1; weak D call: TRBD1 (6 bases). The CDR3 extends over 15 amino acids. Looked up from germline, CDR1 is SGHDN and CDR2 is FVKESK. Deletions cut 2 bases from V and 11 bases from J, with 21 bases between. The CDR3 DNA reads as TGTGCCAGCAGCCAAACGGCAGGATCAGGGGTTCTGGCTTTCTTT. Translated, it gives CASSQTAGSGVLAFF.

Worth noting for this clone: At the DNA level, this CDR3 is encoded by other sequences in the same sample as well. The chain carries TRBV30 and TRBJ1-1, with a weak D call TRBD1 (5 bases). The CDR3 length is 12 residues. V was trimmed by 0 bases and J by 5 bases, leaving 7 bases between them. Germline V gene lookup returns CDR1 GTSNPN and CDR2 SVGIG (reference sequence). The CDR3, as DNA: TGTGCCTGGAGTGTAAGGGGAACTGAAGCTTTCTTT. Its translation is CAWSVRGTEAFF.

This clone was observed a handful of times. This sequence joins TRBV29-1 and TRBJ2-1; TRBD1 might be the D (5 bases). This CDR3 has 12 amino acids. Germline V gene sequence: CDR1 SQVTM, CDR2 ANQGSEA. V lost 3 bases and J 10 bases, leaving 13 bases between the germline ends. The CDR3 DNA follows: TGCAGCGTTGAGGTAGGGGCCAGGGAGCAGTTCTTC. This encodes CSVEVGAREQFF.

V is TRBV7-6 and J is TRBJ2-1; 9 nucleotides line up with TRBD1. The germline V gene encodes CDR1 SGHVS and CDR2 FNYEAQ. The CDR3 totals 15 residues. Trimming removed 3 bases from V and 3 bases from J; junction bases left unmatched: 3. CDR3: CASSLTGGSYNEQFF. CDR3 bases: TGTGCCAGCAGCTTGACAGGGGGTAGCTACAATGAGCAGTTCTTC.

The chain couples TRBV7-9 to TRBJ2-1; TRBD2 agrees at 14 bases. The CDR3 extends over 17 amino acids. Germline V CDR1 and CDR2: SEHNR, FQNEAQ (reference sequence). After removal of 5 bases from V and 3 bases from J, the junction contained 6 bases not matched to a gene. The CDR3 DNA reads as TGTGCCAGCAGCCCCAGACTAGCGGGGGGGATCTACAATGAGCAGTTCTTC. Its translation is CASSPRLAGGIYNEQFF. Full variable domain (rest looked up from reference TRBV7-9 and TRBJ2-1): DTGVSQNPRHKITKRGQNVTFRCDPISEHNRLYWYRQTLGQGPEFLTYFQNEAQLEKSRLLSDRFSAERPKGSFSTLEIQRTEQGDSAMYLCASSPRLAGGIYNEQFFGPGTRLTVL.

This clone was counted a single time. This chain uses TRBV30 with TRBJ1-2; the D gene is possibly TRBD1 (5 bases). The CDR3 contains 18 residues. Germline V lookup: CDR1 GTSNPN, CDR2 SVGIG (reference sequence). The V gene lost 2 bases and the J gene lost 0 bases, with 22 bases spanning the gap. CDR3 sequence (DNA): TGTGCCTGGAGTCCTTTCCTCGGTGGGGCAGCCACTAACTATGGCTACACCTTC. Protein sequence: CAWSPFLGGAATNYGYTF. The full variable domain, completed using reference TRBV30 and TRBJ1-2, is SQTIHQWPATLVQPVGSPLSLECTVEGTSNPNLYWYRQAAGRGLQLLFYSVGIGQISSEVPQNLSASRPQDRQFILSSKKLLLSDSGFYLCAWSPFLGGAATNYGYTFGSGTRLTVV.

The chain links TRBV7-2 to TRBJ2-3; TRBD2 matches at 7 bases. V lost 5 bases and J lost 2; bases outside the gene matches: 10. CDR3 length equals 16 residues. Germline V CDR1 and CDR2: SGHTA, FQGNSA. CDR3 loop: CASSIRPAGNTDTQYF. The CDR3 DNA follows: TGTGCCAGCAGCATTCGGCCAGCGGGGAACACAGATACGCAGTATTTT.

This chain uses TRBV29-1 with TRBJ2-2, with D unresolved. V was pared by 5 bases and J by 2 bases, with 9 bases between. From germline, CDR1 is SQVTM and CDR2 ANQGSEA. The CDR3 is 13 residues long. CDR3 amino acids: CSVHSGNTGELFF. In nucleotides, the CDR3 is TGCAGCGTTCACTCTGGAAACACCGGGGAGCTGTTTTTT.

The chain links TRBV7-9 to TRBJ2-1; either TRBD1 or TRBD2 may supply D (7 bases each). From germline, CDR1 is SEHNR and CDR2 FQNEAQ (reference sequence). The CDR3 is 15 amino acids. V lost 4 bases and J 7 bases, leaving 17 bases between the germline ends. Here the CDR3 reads CASSSPQGGRNEQFF. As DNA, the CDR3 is TGTGCCAGCAGCTCTCCCCAGGGGGGGCGGAATGAGCAGTTCTTC.

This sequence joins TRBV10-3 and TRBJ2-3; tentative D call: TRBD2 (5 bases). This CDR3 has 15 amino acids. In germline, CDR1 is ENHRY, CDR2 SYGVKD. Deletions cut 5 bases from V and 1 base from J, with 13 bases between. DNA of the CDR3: TGTGCCATCAGTCCGGGGATTGGTGGCACAGATACGCAGTATTTT. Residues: CAISPGIGGTDTQYF.

The CDR3 DNA follows: TGTGCCAGCCTGCTTTCCGGGAAGGTCACTGAAGCTTTCTTT. It encodes CASLLSGKVTEAFF. The chain links TRBV2 to TRBJ1-1; no definite D call. The V end lost 8 bases, the J end lost 4 bases, and 17 bases lay between the germline ends. Germline V gene lookup returns CDR1 SNHLY and CDR2 FYNNEI. The CDR3 contains 14 residues.

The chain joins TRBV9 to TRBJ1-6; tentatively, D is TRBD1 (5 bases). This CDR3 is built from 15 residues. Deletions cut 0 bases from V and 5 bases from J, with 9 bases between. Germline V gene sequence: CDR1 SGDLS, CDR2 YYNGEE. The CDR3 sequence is CASSVVGGDNSPLHF. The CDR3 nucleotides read TGTGCCAGCAGCGTAGTTGGAGGGGATAATTCACCCCTCCACTTT. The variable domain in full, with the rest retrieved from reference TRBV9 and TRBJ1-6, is DSGVTQTPKHLITATGQRVTLRCSPRSGDLSVYWYQQSLDQGLQFLIQYYNGEERAKGNILERFSAQQFPDLHSELNLSSLELGDSALYFCASSVVGGDNSPLHFGNGTRLTVT.

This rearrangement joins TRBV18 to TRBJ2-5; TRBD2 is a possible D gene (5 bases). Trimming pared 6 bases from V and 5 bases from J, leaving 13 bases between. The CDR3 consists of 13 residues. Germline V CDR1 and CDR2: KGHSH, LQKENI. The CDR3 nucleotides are TGTGCCAGCTCCCGTAGCGTCGCGGAGACCCAGTACTTC. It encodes CASSRSVAETQYF.